These 23 T cell receptor beta chains share one sample of origin, sequenced in a study of blood T cell repertoires in COVID-19. Sequencing used immunoSEQ multiplex PCR; TCRdb keeps in-frame clones, though not all of them. The table shows about 130,000 clones, with 80% to 90% occurring only once. Sequenced: peripheral blood. These receptors all come from a man aged 55 to 70 with COVID-19, enrolled during active disease.

The chain links TRBV7-6 to TRBJ2-3; 8 bases map to TRBD1. CDR1 and CDR2 from the germline V gene are SGHVS and FNYEAQ. There are 14 residues in the CDR3. V lost 11 bases, J lost 5 bases, and 12 bases stayed unmatched. Here the CDR3 reads CASRQGAQKDTQYF. The CDR3 DNA is TGTGCCTCTAGGCAGGGGGCGCAAAAAGATACGCAGTATTTT.

V and J are TRBV28 and TRBJ2-7; weak D call: TRBD2 (7 bases). Per the germline V gene, CDR1 is MDHEN and CDR2 is SYDVKM. Trimming left V 5 bases short and J 6 bases short, with 17 bases between. This CDR3 region has 14 residues. CDR3 amino acids: CASSLGTGGGEQYF. CDR3 DNA: TGTGCCAGCAGTCTCGGGACGGGGGGCGGCGAGCAGTACTTC. The whole variable domain, filled in from reference TRBV28 and TRBJ2-7, reads DVKVTQSSRYLVKRTGEKVFLECVQDMDHENMFWYRQDPGLGLRLIYFSYDVKMKEKGDIPEGYSVSREKKERFSLILESASTNQTSMYLCASSLGTGGGEQYFGPGTRLTVT.

The chain employs TRBV6-2 or TRBV6-3 and TRBJ2-2; no definite D call. Germline V CDR1 and CDR2: MNHEY, SVGEGT. The V and J ends lost 5 bases and 5 bases respectively, with 9 bases between them. The CDR3 extends over 13 amino acids. The CDR3 nucleotides are TGTGCCAGCAGTCCCCCACTGACCGGGGAGCTGTTTTTT. It is translated as CASSPPLTGELFF.

The chain uses TRBV2 and TRBJ1-2; D is undetermined. Trimming removed 4 bases from V and 8 bases from J, with 8 bases in between. Per the germline V gene, CDR1 is SNHLY and CDR2 is FYNNEI. The CDR3 length is 11 residues. In DNA form, the CDR3 reads TGTGCCAGCAGTGGCCCGGTCGGCTACACCTTC. It yields the protein CASSGPVGYTF.

This sequence joins TRBV18 and TRBJ2-7, with 12 bases that match TRBD2. This CDR3 contains 17 residues. The V and J ends lost 3 bases and 2 bases, in that order; junction bases with no gene match: 8. CDR1 KGHSH and CDR2 LQKENI come from the germline V gene. CDR3 loop: CASSPRPTSGGTYEQYF. CDR3 DNA: TGTGCCAGCTCACCTCGACCTACTAGCGGGGGGACCTACGAGCAGTACTTC.

The rearrangement uses TRBV11-3 and TRBJ2-7; a possible D gene is TRBD1 (6 bases). V lost 5 bases to trimming and J lost 0 bases, with 11 bases between them. CDR1 is SGHNT, CDR2 YENEEA, per germline. The CDR3 runs to 14 residues. The CDR3 bases are TGTGCCAGCAGCCCAGGACAGAGCTCCTACGAGCAGTACTTC. This codes for CASSPGQSSYEQYF.

The chain has TRBV6-1 and TRBJ1-3; D possibly corresponds to TRBD1 (6 bases). V was pared by 3 bases and J by 4 bases, with 19 bases between. CDR3 length equals 17 residues. Germline V CDR1 and CDR2: MNHNS, SASEGT. CDR3 DNA sequence: TGTGCCAGCAGTGAGCGCCCTTACAGGGCAGCGGGAAACACCATATATTTT. Its protein is CASSERPYRAAGNTIYF.

This clone was observed a few times. This rearrangement joins TRBV21-1 to TRBJ2-7; the table's TRBD2 call for D was not verified on the DNA. TRBV21-1 represents a pseudogene. This CDR3 contains 15 residues. CDR3 region: CASSGRLSWAYEQYF. CDR3 sequence (DNA): TGTGCCAGCAGCGGCCGACTGAGTTGGGCCTACGAGCAGTACTTC.

CDR3: CASSEAGGKAEAFF. The CDR3 nucleotides are TGTGCCAGCAGTGAAGCAGGGGGAAAGGCTGAAGCTTTCTTT. The chain employs TRBV6-1 and TRBJ1-1, with D possibly being TRBD1 (6 bases). Germline values: CDR1 MNHNS, CDR2 SASEGT. The V end was cut by 0 bases, the J end by 6 bases, with 11 bases between. The CDR3 is 14 amino acids.

This clone was found a few times. This chain links TRBV5-1 with TRBJ1-2; tentatively, D is TRBD1 (6 bases). V was trimmed by 4 bases and J by 4 bases, leaving 14 bases between them. Germline lookup yields CDR1 SGHRS and CDR2 YFSETQ. The CDR3 extends over 14 amino acids. In DNA, the CDR3 is TGCGCCAGCAGCCCGGTGACAGGCCCCTATGGCTACACCTTC. Translating it yields CASSPVTGPYGYTF.

The genes are TRBV4-3 and TRBJ2-3, with 9 bases aligning to TRBD2. Germline CDR1 reads LGHNA; CDR2 reads YSLEER. There are 17 residues in the CDR3. Unmatched junction bases numbered 8, after V lost 2 bases and J lost 2 bases. The CDR3 bases are TGCGCCAGCAGCCAAATGCGAGCGGGGGGATACACAGATACGCAGTATTTT. Its translation is CASSQMRAGGYTDTQYF.

V is TRBV9 and J is TRBJ1-6; 8 bases align to TRBD1. Unmatched junction bases numbered 7, after V lost 3 bases and J lost 8 bases. CDR3 length equals 15 residues. CDR1 SGDLS and CDR2 YYNGEE come from the germline V gene. In DNA, the CDR3 is TGTGCCAGCAGCGCGTTCCAGGGGGCGGATTCACCCCTCCACTTT. Protein sequence: CASSAFQGADSPLHF.

With respect to this clone: Being one base from a much bigger clone, this may be a read error. This specimen includes other DNA sequences encoding the same CDR3. The chain is built from TRBV3-1 (or the pseudogene TRBV3-2) and TRBJ1-5; 8 bases line up with TRBD1. The trim removed 1 base at V and 5 bases at J, leaving 1 base unmatched. The CDR3 has 14 amino acids. Germline V gene lookup returns CDR1 LGHDT and CDR2 YNNKEL (reference sequence). CDR3 DNA sequence: TGTGCCAGCAGCCAAGCGACAGGGGATCAGCCCCAGCATTTT. Translation gives CASSQATGDQPQHF.

This clone was seen just once. The chain uses TRBV5-6 and TRBJ1-2; 8 bases match TRBD1. Germline loops: CDR1 SGHDT, CDR2 YYEEEE. V lost 1 base to trimming and J lost 1 base; unmatched junction nucleotides: 6. CDR3 size: 16 residues. This chain's CDR3 is CASSLPGTGDNYGYTF. CDR3 sequence (DNA): TGTGCCAGCAGCTTGCCCGGGACAGGAGATAACTATGGCTACACCTTC.

The rearrangement links TRBV6-5 to TRBJ1-3; no clear D gene. CDR3 length: 13 residues. Germline values: CDR1 MNHEY, CDR2 SVGAGI. The ends were cut back, 6 bases at V and 0 bases at J, with 6 bases in the middle. The CDR3 is CASRLPSGNTIYF. As DNA, the CDR3 is TGTGCCAGCAGGCTACCCTCTGGAAACACCATATATTTT.

This rearrangement joins TRBV6-1 to TRBJ2-7, with 11 bases aligning to TRBD1. This CDR3 comprises 16 residues. Germline-derived CDR1 and CDR2 are MNHNS and SASEGT. Germline trimming cut 2 bases from V and 7 bases from J; bases unmatched to any gene: 10. DNA for the CDR3: TGTGCCAGCAGTGAAAGTGGTGGACAGGGGGCGCGGGAGCAGTACTTC. This translates into CASSESGGQGAREQYF.

V gene TRBV5-8 combines with J gene TRBJ1-1, with TRBD1 identical over 7 bases. J gave up 4 bases and V 5 bases, and 8 bases lay outside the gene matches. This CDR3 has 14 amino acids. CDR1 is SGHTS, CDR2 YDEGEE, per germline. CDR3 nucleotides: TGTGCCAGCAGATACCCAGGGGGGAGCACTGAAGCTTTCTTT. Its translation: CASRYPGGSTEAFF.

The V gene is TRBV5-4, the J gene TRBJ1-1; no definite D call. This CDR3 is 14 amino acids long. Germline V gene data show CDR1 as SGHNT and CDR2 as YYREEE (reference sequence). The germline V and J ends were trimmed by 4 bases and 0 bases, with 10 bases remaining between them. DNA for the CDR3: TGTGCCAGCAGCCACCCAAGCTTGAACACTGAAGCTTTCTTT. Translated, it gives CASSHPSLNTEAFF.

The CDR3 here is CATSRAGAGEQYF. CDR3 sequence (DNA): TGTGCCACCTCGCGAGCGGGGGCGGGGGAGCAGTACTTC. The genes are TRBV7-2 and TRBJ2-7, with 8 bases fitting TRBD2. The V gene's germline CDR1 is SGHTA and CDR2 FQGNSA. The CDR3 totals 13 residues. V shed 10 bases, J shed 7 bases, and the junction held 12 bases outside the gene matches. Variable domain in full (rest from reference TRBV7-2 and TRBJ2-7): GAGVSQSPSNKVTEKGKDVELRCDPISGHTALYWYRQSLGQGLEFLIYFQGNSAPDKSGLPSDRFSAERTGGSVSTLTIQRTQQEDSAVYLCATSRAGAGEQYFGPGTRLTVT.

The chain links TRBV6-2 or TRBV6-3 to TRBJ2-1; 9 nucleotides line up with TRBD1. Germline V gene sequence: CDR1 MNHEY, CDR2 SVGEGT. The CDR3 contains 18 residues. Trimming took 2 bases from V and 4 from J; bases not matched to a gene: 12. This CDR3 is CASSYRWASDRGYNEQFF. Written as DNA, the CDR3 is TGTGCCAGCAGTTACAGGTGGGCTTCGGACAGGGGTTACAATGAGCAGTTCTTC.

This chain links TRBV20-1 with TRBJ2-1; TRBD2 is a possible D gene (6 bases). Trimming removed 4 bases at V and 10 bases at J, with 8 bases between. CDR1 and CDR2 (germline): DFQATT, SNEGSKA (reference sequence). The length of the CDR3 is 10 residues. CDR3 in amino acids: CSATRGEQFF. Here the CDR3 DNA reads TGCAGTGCTACCCGGGGGGAGCAGTTCTTC.

CDR3: CASSRTGRDGYTF. The CDR3 nucleotides are TGTGCCAGCAGTCGGACAGGAAGGGATGGCTACACCTTC. The chain carries TRBV2 and TRBJ1-2, with TRBD1 matching over 7 bases. CDR1 is SNHLY and CDR2 is FYNNEI in the germline V gene. The CDR3 length is 13 residues. Trimming at V came to 5 bases and at J to 6 bases, leaving 6 bases not matched to a gene.

The chain recombines TRBV5-1 with TRBJ1-1; no definite D call. V lost 4 bases to trimming and J lost 2 bases, with 12 bases between them. The CDR3 runs 14 residues. CDR1 and CDR2 (germline): SGHRS, YFSETQ. Here the CDR3 reads CASSPTPENTEAFF. The CDR3 DNA follows: TGCGCCAGCAGCCCGACACCTGAAAACACTGAAGCTTTCTTT.